The source of this T cell receptor delta chain is a study of gammadelta T cells in human blood. Findings and caveats of the study: Microbial exposure appeared to drive polyclonal γδ T cell expansion after birth.

On this clone itself: Its specificity is unknown.

The CDR3 is made up of 20 amino acids. Trimming removed 1 base from V and 0 bases from J; junction bases left unmatched: 5. The germline CDR1 and CDR2 sequences are TSWWSYY and QGS. TCRdb reanalysed the RT-PCR reads via CATT. Altogether over 200 delta-chain clones are present, about 15% being singletons, with the ten largest covering roughly 25%. The material sequenced was non-Vgamma9Vdelta2 gamma-delta T cells from cord blood. The source is a newborn. The rearrangement links TRDV1 to TRDJ3, with 11 bases identical to TRDD3. Since TCRdb gives no J gene, matching the DNA to germline was used here to assign it. The CDR3 region is CALGEPDWGISSWDTRQMFF. The CDR3 region has the DNA TGTGCTCTTGGGGAACCGGACTGGGGGATAAGCTCCTGGGACACCCGACAGATGTTTTTC.